The clone carrying this T cell receptor beta chain turned up a few times. The antigen is unknown. This sample was taken from a study of beta chain features in type 1 diabetes. Study-wide points: Among all four CD4+ subsets, Type 1 diabetes patients had TCRB CDR3s that were moderately but significantly shorter.

With 8 bases clipped from V and 6 bases from J, the junction kept 8 bases outside the gene matches. Germline V CDR1 and CDR2: MNHEY, SMNVEV (reference sequence). This CDR3 is 14 amino acids long. Expressed TCRB transcripts were sequenced, since all the RNA that had been isolated was reverse transcribed. Produced via immunoSEQ multiplex PCR; TCRdb's table is partial and in-frame only. The data show about 150,000 clones, under 13% seen once. The gene calls are TRBV27 and TRBJ2-7; TRBD2 aligns across 12 bases. The sample was central memory CD4+ T cells from blood. This TCR was sampled from a man aged 30-40 years with type 1 diabetes. The CDR3 spells CASGLTSGSREQYF. The CDR3, as DNA: TGTGCCAGCGGCTTGACTAGCGGGAGTCGCGAGCAGTACTTC.